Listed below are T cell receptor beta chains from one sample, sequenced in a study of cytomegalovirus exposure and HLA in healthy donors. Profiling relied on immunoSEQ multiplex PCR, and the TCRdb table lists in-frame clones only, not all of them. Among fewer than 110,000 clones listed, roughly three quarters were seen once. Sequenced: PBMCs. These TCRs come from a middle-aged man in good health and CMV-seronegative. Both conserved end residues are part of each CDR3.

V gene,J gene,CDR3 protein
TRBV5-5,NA,CASSYGDRLYEQYF
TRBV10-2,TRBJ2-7,CASSESGLGEYF
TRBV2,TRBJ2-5,CASRKGLAGSQETQYF
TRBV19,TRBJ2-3,CASSIGTGRKGDTQYF
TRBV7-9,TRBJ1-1,CASSLSRTAEMNTEAFF
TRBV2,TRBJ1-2,CASRGQDLPNYGYTF
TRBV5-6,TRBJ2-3,CASSLGPGIPPDTQYF
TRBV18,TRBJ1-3,CASSPSTGGSGNTIYF
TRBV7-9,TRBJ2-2,CSSSQGAGTGELFF
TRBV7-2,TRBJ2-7,CASSFNSHSYEQYF
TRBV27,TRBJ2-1,CASSPRGSGGGNEQFF
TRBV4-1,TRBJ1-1,CASSQLGRTGRTEAFF
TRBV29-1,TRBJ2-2,CSVGLESTGELFF
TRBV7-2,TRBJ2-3,CASSRSTGDRTDTQYF
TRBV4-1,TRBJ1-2,CASSQVTTGEGYTF
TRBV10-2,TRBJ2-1,CASSESLVALSYNEQFF
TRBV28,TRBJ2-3,CASSEQGGMPDTQYF
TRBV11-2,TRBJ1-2,CASSLPGQGASHGYTF
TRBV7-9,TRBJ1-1,CASSLGGGRTEAFF
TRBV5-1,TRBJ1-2,CASSQGQGVNYGYTF
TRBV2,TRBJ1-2,CASSEAVQGDYGYTF
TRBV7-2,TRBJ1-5,CASSPTGTSNQPQHF
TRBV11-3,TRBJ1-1,CASSLGTAEAFF
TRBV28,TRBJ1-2,CASSLQRPEF
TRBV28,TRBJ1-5,CASSLAGGNQPQHF
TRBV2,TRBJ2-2,CASSDQGASGELFF
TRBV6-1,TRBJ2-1,CASNRDSEQFF
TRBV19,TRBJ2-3,CASSMGSGALTDTQYF
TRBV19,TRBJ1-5,CASSRTGEGNQPQHF
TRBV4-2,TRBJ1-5,CASSQGGADQPQHF
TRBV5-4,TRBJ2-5,CASRDRTGVETQYF
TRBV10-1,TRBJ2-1,CASSEGQGEREQFF
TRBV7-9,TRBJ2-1,CSSTRGNNEQFF
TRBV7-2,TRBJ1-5,CASSLGTEQPQHF
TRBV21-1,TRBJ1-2,CASSKLKGSGYTF
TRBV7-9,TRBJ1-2,CSSSSGQGTLSDGYTF
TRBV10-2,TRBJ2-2,CASSMDYMTGELFF
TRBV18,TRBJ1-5,CASSLTGEGNQPQHF
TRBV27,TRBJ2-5,CASSFRRRGETQYF
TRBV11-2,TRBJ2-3,CASSFHRLSTDTQYF
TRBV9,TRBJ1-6,CASSVQGANSPLHF
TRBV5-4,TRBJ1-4,CASSQRGTSEKLFF
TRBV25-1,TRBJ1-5,CASSTGKGNQPQHF
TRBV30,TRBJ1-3,CAWSVSRGNTIYF
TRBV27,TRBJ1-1,CASSLSGAAEAFF
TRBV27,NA,CASSLDRRNYEQYF
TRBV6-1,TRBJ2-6,CASRSTVLWDVLTF
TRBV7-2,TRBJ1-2,CASSLGLMNYGYTF
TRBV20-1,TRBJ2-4,CSASGKNIQYF
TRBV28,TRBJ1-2,CASSPGQGTRYTF
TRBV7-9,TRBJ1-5,CASSSGQEKDQPQHF
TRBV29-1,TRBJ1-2,CSVEVRENYGYTF